This T cell receptor beta chain comes out of a study of T cells in localized non-small cell lung cancer. The study, taken as a whole, reports: Investigators sequenced only a single tumor region, leaving heterogeneity possible. Among blood samples, higher T cell density accompanied longer overall survival. Uninvolved adjacent lung had the highest recorded T cell clonality, with tumor below it. Adjacent lung had a median 57 of the 100 largest tumor clones.

Germline V gives CDR1 SNHLY, CDR2 FYNNEI. The V end was cut by 8 bases, the J end by 5 bases, with 19 bases between. The CDR3 totals 14 residues. To note about this clone: Its cognate antigen is unknown.

Using immunoSEQ multiplex PCR, the repertoire was profiled, and TCRdb retains in-frame clones only, with some absent. The data contain tens of thousands of clones, about four fifths of them singletons. This chain links TRBV2 with TRBJ2-7, with D unresolved. Sequenced material: peripheral blood, taken before any cancer treatment. The TCR originated in a man between 40 and 70 years old with stage I lung adenocarcinoma. For the CDR3, the DNA is TGTGCCAGCGCTCGTAGGGCCCGTGGGGACGAGCAGTACTTC. Amino acids: CASARRARGDEQYF.